The 7 T cell receptor beta chains below were found in one sample sequenced in a study of OX40 agonist ivuxolimab in advanced cancers. Sequencing used immunoSEQ multiplex PCR; TCRdb keeps in-frame clones, though not all of them. The sample shows about 28,000 clones, roughly 80% of them seen only once. The source was CD4+ or CD8+ T cells sorted from blood, collected in a trial of the OX40 agonist ivuxolimab. These TCRs come from an adult with an advanced solid tumor such as melanoma, head and neck, liver or kidney cancer.

To note about this clone: No DNA is shown, since the ends of the CDR3 on it are uncertain; the CDR3 is the one TCRdb lists. This chain joins TRBV15 and TRBJ2-3; the listed D gene, TRBD2, was not tested against the DNA. The CDR3 is 22 amino acids in total, end residues counted. The germline V gene encodes CDR1 LNHNV and CDR2 YYDKDF (reference sequence). CDR3 amino acids: CATSILGTIAGGANRYTDTQYF.

The chain is built from TRBV6-5 and TRBJ2-7, with 9 bases identical to TRBD1. CDR3 length equals 14 residues. After removal of 6 bases from V and 1 base from J, the junction contained 4 bases not matched to a gene. From germline, CDR1 is MNHEY and CDR2 SVGAGI. CDR3 residues: CASSSTGGSYEQYF. CDR3 nucleotides: TGTGCCAGCAGCTCGACAGGGGGGTCCTACGAGCAGTACTTC.

J is TRBJ2-6 and V is TRBV13; 8 bases align to TRBD1. The CDR3 has 20 residues. The V gene end was trimmed by 5 bases and the J gene end by 0 bases; junction bases not matched to a gene: 15. Germline V lookup: CDR1 PRHDT, CDR2 FYEKMQ (reference sequence). CDR3 in amino acids: CASSPVPGQASGSGANVLTF. In nucleotides, the CDR3 is TGTGCCAGCAGCCCCGTCCCGGGACAGGCCAGCGGCTCTGGGGCCAACGTCCTGACTTTC.

This clone was counted a few times. This chain joins TRBV5-5 and TRBJ2-2, with D unclear. Trimming left V 0 bases short and J 2 bases short, with 8 bases between. The germline CDR1 and CDR2 sequences are SGHKS and YYEKEE (reference sequence). The CDR3 is 15 residues long. As DNA, the CDR3 is TGTGCCAGCAGCTTGGGGCGGACCAACACCGGGGAGCTGTTTTTT. Translating it yields CASSLGRTNTGELFF.

The chain employs TRBV7-9 and TRBJ2-3; perhaps TRBD1 as D (5 bases). CDR1 and CDR2 from the germline V gene are SEHNR and FQNEAQ (reference sequence). V was trimmed by 1 base and J by 6 bases, leaving 5 bases between them. The CDR3 is made up of 12 amino acids. The CDR3 sequence is CASSLEGDTQYF. Written as DNA, the CDR3 is TGTGCCAGCAGCTTAGAGGGGGATACGCAGTATTTT.

This clone occurred a few times. The same CDR3 can be traced to other DNA sequences in this sample. The rearrangement joins TRBV11-2 to TRBJ1-2; D is ambiguous. Trimming cost V 0 bases and J 7 bases, with 9 bases left between them. Germline assignment: CDR1 SGHAT and CDR2 FQNNGV. The CDR3 has 13 residues. CDR3 sequence reads: CASSLDLEGGYTF. CDR3 coding DNA: TGTGCCAGCAGCTTAGATTTAGAGGGTGGCTACACCTTC. The full variable domain, its missing parts supplied by reference TRBV11-2 and TRBJ1-2, is EAGVAQSPRYKIIEKRQSVAFWCNPISGHATLYWYQQILGQGPKLLIQFQNNGVVDDSQLPKDRFSAERLKGVDSTLKIQPAKLEDSAVYLCASSLDLEGGYTFGSGTRLTVV.

The chain has TRBV27 and TRBJ2-6, with no clear D. The CDR3 length is 13 residues. Germline V gene data show CDR1 as MNHEY and CDR2 as SMNVEV (reference sequence). V was trimmed by 3 bases and J by 4 bases, leaving 4 bases between them. The CDR3 region is CASSFSGANVLTF. DNA for the CDR3: TGTGCCAGCAGTTTTTCCGGGGCCAACGTCCTGACTTTC.